The T cell receptor beta chain under discussion was sequenced for a study of blood T cell repertoires in COVID-19. Study-wide background: From the United States, Italy and Spain came samples of acute and convalescent COVID-19.

The data were produced by immunoSEQ multiplex PCR, yet TCRdb's version contains in-frame clones alone and is incomplete. The data contain more than 70,000 clones, approximately 90% of them singletons. The CDR3 runs to 15 residues. Germline CDR1 is SGHDN and CDR2 is FVKESK. Trimming stripped 2 bases from V and 5 bases from J, with 16 bases between. This clonotype was obtained from a woman aged 45-65 years with active or convalescent COVID-19. Sequencing was performed on peripheral blood. J is TRBJ2-7 and V is TRBV14; D perhaps matches TRBD2 (6 bases). In nucleotides, the CDR3 is TGTGCCAGCAGCCAAACCGGGCCGCGGGGAAACGAGCAGTACTTC. Protein product: CASSQTGPRGNEQYF.